The T cell receptor (beta chain) described here comes from a study of blood T cell repertoires in COVID-19. This clone showed up just a few times. In the original processing: By means of reference gene primer amplification, nucleated cell counts were estimated. Profiled with immunoSEQ multiplex PCR; TCRdb holds only in-frame clones, not every one. Clone size and V and J calls were adopted from that table, with D and trimming inferred from the DNA. Of tens of thousands of clones in the sample, roughly 76% were seen once. Seattle enrolled patients during active infection and tracked them longitudinally. Sequencing was done on a sample of peripheral blood. The receptor comes from an elderly man with COVID-19, enrolled during active disease.

This CDR3 reads CASSPSGVPGELFF. As DNA, the CDR3 is TGTGCCAGCAGCCCATCAGGGGTTCCCGGGGAGCTGTTTTTT. V usage is TRBV11-3 and J usage is TRBJ2-2; perhaps TRBD1 as D (6 bases). V lost 5 bases to trimming and J lost 6 bases, with 13 bases between them. The CDR3 is 14 residues long. CDR1 and CDR2 from the germline V gene are SGHNT and YENEEA.